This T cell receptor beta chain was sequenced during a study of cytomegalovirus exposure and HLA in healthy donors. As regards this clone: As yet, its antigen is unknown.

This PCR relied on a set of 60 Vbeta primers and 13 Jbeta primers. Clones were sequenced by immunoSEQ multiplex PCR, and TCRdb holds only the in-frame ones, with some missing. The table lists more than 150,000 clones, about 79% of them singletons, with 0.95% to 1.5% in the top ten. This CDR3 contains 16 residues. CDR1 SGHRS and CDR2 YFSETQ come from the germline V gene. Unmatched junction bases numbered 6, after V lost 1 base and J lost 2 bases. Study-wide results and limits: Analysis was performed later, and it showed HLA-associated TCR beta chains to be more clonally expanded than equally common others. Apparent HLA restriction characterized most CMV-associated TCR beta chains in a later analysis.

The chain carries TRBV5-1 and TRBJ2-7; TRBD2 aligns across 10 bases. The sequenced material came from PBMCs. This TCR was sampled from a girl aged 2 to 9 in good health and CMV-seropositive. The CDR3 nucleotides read TGCGCCAGCAGCTTGCGACTAGCGGGCTCCACCTACGAGCAGTACTTC. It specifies CASSLRLAGSTYEQYF.